This TCR beta chain was retrieved from a study of blood T cells in healthy people across ages. Alongside a J-beta primer mix, a sample-barcoded 5' primer served in a second PCR lasting about 6 to 12 cycles. TCRdb called the 5' RACE reads again in MiXCR, with one record for every CDR3 protein. The table records about a million distinct CDR3 sequences, roughly 50% of them present only once. Germline V CDR1 and CDR2: GTSNPN, SVGIG (reference sequence). The CDR3 sequence is 13 residues long. V was clipped by 4 bases and J by 6 bases; unmatched bases: 6. The sequenced sample was blood. The receptor was isolated from a young man in good health. This sequence joins TRBV30 and TRBJ2-1, with 7 bases identical to TRBD1. CDR3: CAWTPRQGNEQFF. CDR3 nucleotides: TGTGCCTGGACACCTAGACAGGGCAATGAGCAGTTCTTC.